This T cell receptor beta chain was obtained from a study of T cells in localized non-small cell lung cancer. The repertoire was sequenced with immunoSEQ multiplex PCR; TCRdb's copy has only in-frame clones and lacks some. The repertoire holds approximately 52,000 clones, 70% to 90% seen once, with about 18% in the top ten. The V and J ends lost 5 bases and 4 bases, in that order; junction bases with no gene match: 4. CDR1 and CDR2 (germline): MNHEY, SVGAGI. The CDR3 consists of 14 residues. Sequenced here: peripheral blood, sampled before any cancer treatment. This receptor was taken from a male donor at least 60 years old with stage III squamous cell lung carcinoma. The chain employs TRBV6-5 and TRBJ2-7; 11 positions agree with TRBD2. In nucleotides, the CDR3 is TGTGCCAGCAGTAGGACTAGCGGGCTTTACGAGCAGTACTTC. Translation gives CASSRTSGLYEQYF.